What follows is one TCR beta chain and its context. Its antigen is still unknown. Noted treatment: roughly 18 received Ad26.COV2.S at low or high dose, single or two shots; about 5 received placebo; per-sample allocation not given. Sampling occurred on day 63 after the first vaccine or placebo injection. Adults aged 18-55 years in Boston included the donor. Repertoires were generated with immunoSEQ multiplex PCR, while TCRdb's copy carries only in-frame clones and drops some. The table has 510,000 or so clones, about 83% seen once; the top ten hold over 10%. These data belong to a study of Ad26.COV2.S vaccination and SARS-CoV-2 variants. Study summary: Of the COV1001 trial arms, the Ad26.COV2.S arm included the donor. Donor got 5x10^10 or 1x10^11 viral particles of Ad26.COV2.S. Study conclusions and caveats: Analytic work on TCR breadth and depth might have understated the full extent of total T cell responses.

Germline CDR1 ENHRY, CDR2 SYGVKD. The CDR3 runs to 14 residues. V gave up 8 bases and J gave up 7 bases; unmatched junction bases: 14. This TCR was recovered from a person between 18 and 60 years old who received the Ad26.COV2.S COVID-19 vaccine or a placebo. The input for sequencing was peripheral blood, taken in a trial of Ad26.COV2.S vaccine versus placebo. The rearrangement uses TRBV10-3 and TRBJ2-7; 7 bases line up with TRBD1. CDR3 loop: CAIAGRDSLSEQYF. Written as DNA, the CDR3 is TGTGCCATCGCTGGACGGGACAGCTTAAGTGAGCAGTACTTC.